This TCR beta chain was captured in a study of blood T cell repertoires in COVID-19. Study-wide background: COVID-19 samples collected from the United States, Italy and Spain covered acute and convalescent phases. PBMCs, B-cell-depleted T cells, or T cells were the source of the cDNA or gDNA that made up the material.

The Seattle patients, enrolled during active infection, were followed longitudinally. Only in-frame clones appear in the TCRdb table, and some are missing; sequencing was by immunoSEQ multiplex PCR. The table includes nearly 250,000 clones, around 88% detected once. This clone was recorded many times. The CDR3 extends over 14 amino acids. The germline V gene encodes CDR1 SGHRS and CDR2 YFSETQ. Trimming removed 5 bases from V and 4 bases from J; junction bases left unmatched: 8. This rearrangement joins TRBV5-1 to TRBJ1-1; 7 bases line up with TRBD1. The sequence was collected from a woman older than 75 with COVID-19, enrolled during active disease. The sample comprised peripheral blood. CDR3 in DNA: TGCGCCAGCAGGCGCACAGGGGAGGTCACTGAAGCTTTCTTT. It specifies CASRRTGEVTEAFF.